Below are 27 T cell receptor beta chains sequenced from a single sample in a study of cytomegalovirus exposure and HLA in healthy donors. Primers for the PCR totalled 60 Vbeta and 13 Jbeta. Clones were sequenced by immunoSEQ multiplex PCR, and TCRdb holds only the in-frame ones, with some missing. The data contain approximately 39,000 clones, roughly two thirds of them singletons. Sequencing was carried out using PBMCs. These TCRs come from a young man in good health and CMV-seronegative.

The CDR3 sequence: CASSHSEGDEQPQHF. The CDR3 nucleotides read TGTGCCAGCAGTCATAGCGAGGGGGATGAGCAGCCCCAGCATTTT. This chain connects TRBV6-4 to TRBJ1-5, with D possibly TRBD1 on 6 matching bases. Germline CDR1 reads MRHNA; CDR2 reads SNTAGT. The V end lost 5 bases, the J end lost 7 bases, and 18 bases lay between the germline ends. There are 15 residues in the CDR3.

This clone was counted once. The genes are TRBV6-5 and TRBJ2-7; no definite D call. The CDR3 contains 13 residues. In germline, CDR1 is MNHEY, CDR2 SVGAGI. The V end was cut by 4 bases, the J end by 0 bases, with 7 bases between. The CDR3 DNA sequence: TGTGCCAGCAGTTCGACAAACTCCTACGAGCAGTACTTC. The encoded protein is CASSSTNSYEQYF.

Details on this clone: The same CDR3 also results from other DNA sequences found in this sample. The chain employs TRBV15 and TRBJ1-5, with D perhaps matching TRBD1 (5 bases). The germline V gene has CDR1 LNHNV and CDR2 YYDKDF (reference sequence). V was clipped by 1 base and J by 4 bases, with 8 bases between them. The CDR3 spans 14 residues. The CDR3: CATSRVGGNQPQHF. The CDR3, as DNA: TGTGCCACCAGCAGAGTCGGGGGGAATCAGCCCCAGCATTTT.

This clone has a single count. The chain links TRBV15 to TRBJ1-4; possibly TRBD1 for D (5 bases). The germline gives CDR1 LNHNV, CDR2 YYDKDF (reference sequence). Trimming removed 6 bases at V and 2 bases at J, with 10 bases between. The CDR3 extends over 14 amino acids. Here the CDR3 DNA reads TGTGCCACCAGGGGGCTATGGACTAATGAAAAACTGTTTTTT. Residues: CATRGLWTNEKLFF.

V is TRBV6-1 and J is TRBJ1-2; no reliable D call. CDR1 and CDR2 from the germline V gene are MNHNS and SASEGT. CDR3 length: 11 amino acids. The V end lost 1 base, the J end lost 8 bases, and 5 bases lay between the germline ends. CDR3 nucleotides: TGTGCCAGCAGTGAAGGAGCAGGCTACACCTTC. Translation: CASSEGAGYTF.

This clone was recorded a few times. The chain joins TRBV6-6 to TRBJ1-1; 7 bases align to TRBD1. V lost 6 bases and J lost 7; bases outside the gene matches: 8. The germline CDR1 and CDR2 sequences are MNHNY and SVGAGI (reference sequence). This CDR3 has 13 residues. The CDR3 here is CASSSTGVNEAFF. The CDR3 DNA sequence: TGTGCCAGCAGCTCCACAGGGGTTAATGAAGCTTTCTTT.

This clone was detected only a few times. This chain uses TRBV4-2 with TRBJ1-4, with 8 nucleotides matching TRBD1. In germline, CDR1 is LGHNA, CDR2 YNFKEQ. V was pared by 5 bases and J by 2 bases, with 4 bases of the junction left unmatched. The CDR3 is 15 amino acids. The CDR3 DNA sequence: TGTGCCAGCAGCGCTAGGACAGGGACTAATGAAAAACTGTTTTTT. The encoded protein is CASSARTGTNEKLFF.

Many counts were recorded for this clone. The chain carries TRBV4-2 and TRBJ1-4; D remains ambiguous. CDR3 length equals 14 residues. CDR1 is LGHNA and CDR2 is YNFKEQ in the germline V gene. Trimming shortened V by 0 bases and J by 8 bases, and 10 bases separated the two germline ends. The CDR3 is CASSQDRGIEKLFF. DNA for the CDR3: TGTGCCAGCAGCCAAGATCGCGGTATCGAAAAACTGTTTTTT.

This chain links TRBV6-1 with TRBJ2-1, with 13 positions matching TRBD2. CDR3 length: 15 residues. CDR1 is MNHNS and CDR2 is SASEGT in the germline V gene. V shed 6 bases, J shed 2 bases, and the junction held 1 base outside the gene matches. This chain's CDR3 is CASRTSGGAYNEQFF. The CDR3 DNA sequence: TGTGCCAGCAGAACTAGCGGGGGGGCCTACAATGAGCAGTTCTTC.

The chain carries TRBV21-1 and TRBJ1-2. TRBV21-1 is an annotated pseudogene. This CDR3 contains 15 residues. CDR3 sequence: CASSKQEGGWHGYTF. The CDR3 DNA is TGTGCCAGCAGCAAACAGGAAGGAGGGTGGCATGGCTACACCTTC.

In DNA form, the CDR3 reads TGTGCCAGTAGTACAACAGGGGTTCAGCCCCAGCATTTT. Translated: CASSTTGVQPQHF. The chain recombines TRBV19 with TRBJ1-5; 7 positions agree with TRBD1. The J segment lost 6 bases and the V segment lost 4 bases, leaving 3 bases of the junction unmatched. Per germline, CDR1 LNHDA and CDR2 SQIVND (reference sequence). There are 13 residues in the CDR3.

The rearrangement links TRBV6-1 to TRBJ1-5, with 8 bases fitting TRBD1. Germline V lookup: CDR1 MNHNS, CDR2 SASEGT. V was clipped by 6 bases and J by 0 bases; unmatched bases: 4. The CDR3 sequence is 15 residues long. CDR3 sequence (DNA): TGTGCCAGCAGCGGACAGGGTTATAGCAATCAGCCCCAGCATTTT. Protein product: CASSGQGYSNQPQHF.

The CDR3 DNA is TGCAGTGCCGCCAGGCAGGGGCCCCAGCATTTT. Protein sequence: CSAARQGPQHF. The V call is TRBV20-1, the J call TRBJ1-5; the D gene is possibly TRBD1 (5 bases). Deletions cut 6 bases from V and 9 bases from J, with 12 bases between. This CDR3 has 11 residues. Germline V CDR1 and CDR2: DFQATT, SNEGSKA (reference sequence).

Only one count was recorded for this clone. The chain carries TRBV4-3 and TRBJ2-1; the D gene is possibly TRBD1 (5 bases). Germline assignment: CDR1 LGHNA and CDR2 YSLEER. Trimming shortened V by 3 bases and J by 0 bases, and 12 bases separated the two germline ends. There are 16 residues in the CDR3. CDR3 protein: CASSHVKGDSYNEQFF. The CDR3 coding sequence is TGCGCCAGCAGCCACGTGAAAGGGGACTCCTACAATGAGCAGTTCTTC.

The gene calls are TRBV18 and TRBJ1-2, with TRBD1 matching over 10 bases. CDR1 and CDR2 (germline): KGHSH, LQKENI. This CDR3 spans 13 amino acids. The V and J ends lost 8 bases and 2 bases, in that order; junction bases with no gene match: 2. The CDR3: CASGTGENYGYTF. CDR3 DNA sequence: TGTGCCAGCGGGACAGGGGAAAACTATGGCTACACCTTC.

The CDR3 region has the DNA TGTGCCAGCAGCTTGGGAAGCGGAACCTTCAAAGAGACCCAGTACTTC. Its protein is CASSLGSGTFKETQYF. The rearrangement uses TRBV5-4 and TRBJ2-5; D possibly corresponds to TRBD2 (5 bases). Trimming stripped 0 bases from V and 3 bases from J, with 15 bases between. Germline CDR1 SGHNT, CDR2 YYREEE (reference sequence). The CDR3 loop spans 16 amino acids.

This clone was seen a few times. The chain recombines TRBV18 with TRBJ1-1; D is ambiguous. Germline loops: CDR1 KGHSH, CDR2 LQKENI. The CDR3 has 13 residues. V was pared by 5 bases and J by 10 bases, with 17 bases between. For the CDR3, the DNA is TGTGCCAGCTCAGAGGACTTCCCGGCGAGAGCTTTCTTT. Translated, it gives CASSEDFPARAFF.

This clone was recorded only once. The chain links TRBV27 to TRBJ1-4; TRBD1 aligns across 9 bases. The length of the CDR3 is 14 residues. With 4 bases clipped from V and 8 bases from J, the junction kept 5 bases outside the gene matches. Germline lookup yields CDR1 MNHEY and CDR2 SMNVEV (reference sequence). The CDR3 loop reads CASSSTGTGEKLFF. CDR3 nucleotide sequence: TGTGCCAGCAGTTCGACCGGGACAGGGGAAAAACTGTTTTTT.

This chain joins TRBV6-5 and TRBJ1-5, with D maybe TRBD1 (6 bases). V was pared by 5 bases and J by 7 bases, with 12 bases between. The germline V gene has CDR1 MNHEY and CDR2 SVGAGI. This CDR3 spans 13 amino acids. DNA for the CDR3: TGTGCCAGCAGTCTTACAGGGACCCAGCCCCAGCATTTT. Translated: CASSLTGTQPQHF.

This chain connects TRBV11-2 to TRBJ2-3; no firm D call. This CDR3 comprises 12 residues. V was pared by 3 bases and J by 6 bases, with 7 bases between. The germline CDR1 and CDR2 sequences are SGHAT and FQNNGV. The CDR3 reads CASSFGWDTQYF. The CDR3 nucleotides are TGTGCCAGCAGCTTCGGGTGGGATACGCAGTATTTT.

The chain carries TRBV28 and TRBJ2-7; 8 bases map to TRBD1. The V segment lost 9 bases and the J segment 0 bases; nucleotides outside the gene matches: 13. CDR1 is MDHEN and CDR2 is SYDVKM in the germline V gene. This CDR3 has 16 amino acids. The CDR3 loop is CASLGQGLFSSYEQYF. The CDR3 DNA reads TGTGCCAGTCTAGGACAGGGACTGTTTAGCTCCTACGAGCAGTACTTC.

This clone was observed a handful of times. The genes are TRBV6-1 and TRBJ1-5; D is ambiguous. Per germline, CDR1 MNHNS and CDR2 SASEGT. V gave up 2 bases and J gave up 7 bases, with 15 bases separating them. The CDR3 is 15 residues long. CDR3 sequence: CASSEYTAKEQPQHF. The CDR3 DNA follows: TGTGCCAGCAGTGAATATACAGCTAAGGAACAGCCCCAGCATTTT.

The rearrangement uses TRBV19 and TRBJ1-6; perhaps TRBD1 as D (6 bases). V was trimmed by 4 bases and J by 6 bases, leaving 10 bases between them. The CDR3 sequence is 14 residues long. Germline values: CDR1 LNHDA, CDR2 SQIVND (reference sequence). The DNA for the CDR3 is TGTGCCAGTAGTACCAGGGGCTCTAATTCACCCCTCCACTTT. It yields the protein CASSTRGSNSPLHF.

This rearrangement joins TRBV29-1 to TRBJ2-7; 14 nucleotides align to TRBD2. The CDR3 runs 13 residues. Trimming cost V 4 bases and J 4 bases; bases outside gene matches: 0. From germline, CDR1 is SQVTM and CDR2 ANQGSEA. CDR3: CSVGLAGGYEQYF. The CDR3, as DNA: TGCAGCGTTGGACTAGCGGGAGGGTACGAGCAGTACTTC.

The rearrangement uses TRBV7-9 and TRBJ1-4, with D possibly TRBD1 on 5 matching bases. The CDR3 contains 15 residues. Trimming took off 7 bases at V and 10 bases at J, with 22 bases between the two ends. The V gene's germline CDR1 is SEHNR and CDR2 FQNEAQ (reference sequence). DNA for the CDR3: TGTGCCAGCAACTCCCCCCAGCAGGGTTCGCGAAAACTGTTTTTT. Encoded protein: CASNSPQQGSRKLFF.

This clone has more than one count but fewer than ten. The J gene is TRBJ2-1, the V gene TRBV11-3; no clear D gene. Germline-derived CDR1 and CDR2 are SGHNT and YENEEA. The CDR3 spans 16 residues. Trimming stripped 1 base from V and 6 bases from J, with 16 bases between. The CDR3 spells CASSLGALPPPNEQFF. DNA for the CDR3: TGTGCCAGCAGCTTAGGGGCCTTGCCACCCCCCAATGAGCAGTTCTTC.

This chain links TRBV4-2 with TRBJ1-2; TRBD1 is a possible D gene (6 bases). The germline gives CDR1 LGHNA, CDR2 YNFKEQ. Trimming shortened V by 0 bases and J by 8 bases, and 19 bases separated the two germline ends. CDR3 size: 16 residues. CDR3 coding DNA: TGTGCCAGCAGCCAAGAGAGGGCTCCAGGGGTTGGGGGCTACACCTTC. Translation: CASSQERAPGVGGYTF.